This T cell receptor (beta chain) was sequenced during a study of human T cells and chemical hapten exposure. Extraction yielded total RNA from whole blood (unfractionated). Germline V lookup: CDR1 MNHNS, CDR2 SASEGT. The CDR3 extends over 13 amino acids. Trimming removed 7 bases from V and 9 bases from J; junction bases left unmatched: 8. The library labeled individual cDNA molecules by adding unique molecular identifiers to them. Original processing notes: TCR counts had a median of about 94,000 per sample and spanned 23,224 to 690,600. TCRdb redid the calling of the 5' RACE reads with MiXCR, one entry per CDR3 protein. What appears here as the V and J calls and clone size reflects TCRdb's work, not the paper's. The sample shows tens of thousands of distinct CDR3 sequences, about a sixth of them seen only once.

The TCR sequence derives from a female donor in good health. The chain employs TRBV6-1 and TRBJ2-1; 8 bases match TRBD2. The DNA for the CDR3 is TGTGCCAGCAAGAGCGGGAGAGGAGGTGAGCAGTTCTTC. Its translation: CASKSGRGGEQFF.